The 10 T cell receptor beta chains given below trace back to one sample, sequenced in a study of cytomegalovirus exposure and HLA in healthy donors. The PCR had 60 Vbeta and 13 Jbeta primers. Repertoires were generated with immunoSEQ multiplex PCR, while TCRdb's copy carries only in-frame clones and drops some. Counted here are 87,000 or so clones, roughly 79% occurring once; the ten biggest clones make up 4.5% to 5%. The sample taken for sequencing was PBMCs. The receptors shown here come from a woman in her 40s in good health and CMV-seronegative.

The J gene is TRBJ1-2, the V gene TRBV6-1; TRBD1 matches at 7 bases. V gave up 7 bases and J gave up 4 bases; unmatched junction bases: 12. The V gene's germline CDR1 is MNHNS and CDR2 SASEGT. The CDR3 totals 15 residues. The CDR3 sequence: CASTPTLAGGYGYTF. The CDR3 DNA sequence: TGTGCCAGCACTCCGACCCTGGCAGGGGGCTATGGCTACACCTTC.

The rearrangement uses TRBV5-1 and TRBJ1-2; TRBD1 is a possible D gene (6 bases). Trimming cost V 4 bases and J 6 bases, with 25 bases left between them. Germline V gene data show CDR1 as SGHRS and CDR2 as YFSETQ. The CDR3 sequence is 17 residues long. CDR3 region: CASSAGHRNRVGHGYTF. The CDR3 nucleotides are TGCGCCAGCAGCGCCGGGCACAGGAACAGGGTCGGCCATGGCTACACCTTC. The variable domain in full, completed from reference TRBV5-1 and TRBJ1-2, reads KAGVTQTPRYLIKTRGQQVTLSCSPISGHRSVSWYQQTPGQGLQFLFEYFSETQRNKGNFPGRFSGRQFSNSRSEMNVSTLELGDSALYLCASSAGHRNRVGHGYTFGSGTRLTVV.

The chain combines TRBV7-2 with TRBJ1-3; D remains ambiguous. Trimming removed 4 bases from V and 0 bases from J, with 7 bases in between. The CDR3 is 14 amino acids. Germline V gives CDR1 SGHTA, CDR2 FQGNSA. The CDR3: CASSSGISGNTIYF. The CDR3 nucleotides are TGTGCCAGCAGCTCCGGTATCTCTGGAAACACCATATATTTT.

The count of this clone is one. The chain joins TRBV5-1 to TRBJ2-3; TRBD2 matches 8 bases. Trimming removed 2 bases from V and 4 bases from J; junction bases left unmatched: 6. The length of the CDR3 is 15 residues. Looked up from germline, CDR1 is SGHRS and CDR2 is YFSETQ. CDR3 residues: CASSLGGGTADTQYF. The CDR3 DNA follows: TGCGCCAGCAGCTTAGGCGGGGGGACCGCAGATACGCAGTATTTT.

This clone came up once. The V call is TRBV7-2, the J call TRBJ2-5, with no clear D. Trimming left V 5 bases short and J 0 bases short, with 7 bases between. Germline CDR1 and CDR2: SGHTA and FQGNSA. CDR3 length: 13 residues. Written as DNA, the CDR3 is TGTGCCAGCAGCCCCCCCAACCAAGAGACCCAGTACTTC. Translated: CASSPPNQETQYF.

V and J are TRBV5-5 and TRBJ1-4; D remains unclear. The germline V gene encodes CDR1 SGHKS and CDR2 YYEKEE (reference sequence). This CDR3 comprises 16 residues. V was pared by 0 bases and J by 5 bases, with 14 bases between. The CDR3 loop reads CASSLAHNSKNEKLFF. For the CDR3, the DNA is TGTGCCAGCAGCTTGGCCCATAACAGCAAAAATGAAAAACTGTTTTTT.

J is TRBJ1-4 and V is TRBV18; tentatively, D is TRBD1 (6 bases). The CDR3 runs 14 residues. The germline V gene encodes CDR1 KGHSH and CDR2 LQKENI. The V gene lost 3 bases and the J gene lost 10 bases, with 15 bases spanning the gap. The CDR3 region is CASSPQGLEGKLFF. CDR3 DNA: TGTGCCAGCTCACCCCAGGGGCTCGAGGGAAAACTGTTTTTT.

The CDR3 DNA reads TGTGCCAGCAGCCCCATTCGGGATGGTCAGCCCCAGCATTTT. This gives the protein CASSPIRDGQPQHF. V and J are TRBV7-9 and TRBJ1-5; no firm D call. The CDR3 spans 14 residues. Germline CDR1 is SEHNR and CDR2 is FQNEAQ (reference sequence). Trimming left V 5 bases short and J 6 bases short, with 14 bases between.

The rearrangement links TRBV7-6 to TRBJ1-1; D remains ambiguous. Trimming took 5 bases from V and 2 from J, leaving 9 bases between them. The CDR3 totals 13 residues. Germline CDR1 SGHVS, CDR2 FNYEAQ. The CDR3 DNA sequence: TGTGCCAGCAGCCTCCAGGAAAACACTGAAGCTTTCTTT. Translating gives CASSLQENTEAFF.

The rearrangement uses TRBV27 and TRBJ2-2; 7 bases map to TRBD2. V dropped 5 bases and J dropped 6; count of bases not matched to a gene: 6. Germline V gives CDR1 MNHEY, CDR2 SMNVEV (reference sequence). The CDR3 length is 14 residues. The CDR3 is CASSARTSAGELFF. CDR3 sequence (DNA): TGTGCCAGCAGTGCAAGGACTAGTGCCGGGGAGCTGTTTTTT.